This T cell receptor (beta chain) is from a study of blood T cell repertoires in COVID-19. Study at large: Collection of acute and convalescent COVID-19 samples took place in the United States, Italy and Spain.

How the authors handled the data: Reference gene primer amplification in the assay estimated nucleated cell counts. Repertoires were generated with immunoSEQ multiplex PCR, while TCRdb's copy carries only in-frame clones and drops some. V, J and clone size are those of that table, while D and trimming were read from the DNA. The sample holds 330,000 or so clones; about 87% are singletons and the top ten take around 9.9%. The J segment lost 3 bases and the V segment lost 1 base, leaving 6 bases of the junction unmatched. Germline assignment: CDR1 SGHTA and CDR2 FQGNSA. The CDR3 extends over 15 amino acids.

The chain recombines TRBV7-2 with TRBJ2-7, with 7 bases identical to TRBD2. What was sequenced was peripheral blood. The source is a man under 40 with COVID-19, enrolled during active disease. For the CDR3, the DNA is TGTGCCAGCAGCTTAGTGGGGACGGGGGGCTACGAGCAGTACTTC. Residues: CASSLVGTGGYEQYF.